The clone carrying this TCR beta chain turned up a few times. Its target is not known. The data belong to a study of identical twins. Study-wide findings and caveats: Insertions were fewer in abundant cord blood beta clonotypes, whereas memory repertoires showed none of this pattern.

The CDR3 consists of 19 residues. TCRdb re-analysed the 5' RACE reads in MiXCR, keeping a single row per CDR3 protein. The sample consists of around 500,000 distinct CDR3 sequences, approximately 15% of them appearing once. These data were likewise used in another study, on yellow fever vaccine responses in identical twins.

Sequencing was carried out using CD4+ T cells sorted from blood. This chain uses TRBV12-2 with TRBJ2-3; TRBD2, the table's D call, was not compared with the DNA. TRBV12-2 constitutes a pseudogene. This receptor was taken from a woman in her late teens or twenties in good health. The CDR3 loop reads CASRRRWRLTSGATDTQYF. CDR3 nucleotide sequence: TGTGCAAGTCGCCGAAGGTGGAGGTTAACTAGCGGGGCCACAGATACGCAGTATTTT.